This TCR beta chain derives from a study of cytomegalovirus exposure and HLA in healthy donors (dated by TCRdb to between 2016 and 2019). Describing the broader study: The 666 repertoires of the first cohort and the roughly 120 validation repertoires were produced on the same platform, according to a later analysis. The study aimed to test whether signatures of past pathogen exposure could be identified by cataloging public T cell receptors. A separate validation cohort of roughly 110 different subjects was used in addition to the approximately 670-subject first cohort. To predict cytomegalovirus infection status, the study combined high-throughput TCR immunosequencing, statistical association of individual TCRs with disease status, and machine learning. Results and caveats for the whole study, not just this receptor: The classifier was reported to diagnose cytomegalovirus status with high specificity and sensitivity in both the original and validation cohorts. A later analysis had no HLA typing for the validation cohort, so co-occurrence there was scored across all 130 or so repertoires. It was suggested by the authors that the approach could potentially be generalized to other disease states and immunological phenotypes. In vitro tests confirmed that a few of the cytomegalovirus-associated TCR beta chains recognize cytomegalovirus antigens. The study listed 150 to 200 TCR beta chains as associated with cytomegalovirus. While some public TCRs were present in many individuals, most TCR sequences turned up only very rarely across donors. In a later analysis, TCRs clustered in the first cohort were found to also tend to co-occur in the 130 or so validation repertoires, with 94% of cluster scores above 0.

Receptor amplification or capture employed the immunoSEQ multiplex PCR assay. In the source study's methods: A statistical classification framework was built to diagnose cytomegalovirus status from the catalog of TCR beta chain sequences. In TCRdb, the immuneACCESS table is reduced to in-frame sequences with V and J assigned. These tables do not hold every clone; where another copy was compared, an unresolved V gene accounts for under half, and the others remain unexplained. That table gives V, J and clone size, and the DNA gave D and trimming. The table for this sample lists some 170,000 clones; approximately 87% of them were counted only once. The top ten clones comprise approximately 1.4% of the sample. Separate from the approximately 700-subject first cohort, the validation cohort of about 120 subjects was the group to which the donors belonged. Comments on this clone: No antigen is known for it. Base qualities are not at hand, and no much larger clone is one base apart.

Reading from cysteine to phenylalanine, the CDR3 counts 14 amino acids. Only the CDR3 region is kept as DNA, spanning 42 bases read in frame from base 1. According to the germline V gene (reference sequence), CDR1 reads SEHNR and CDR2 reads FQNEAQ. V loses 3 bases, J loses 4 bases, and the germline ends lie 13 bases apart. This sequence was found in a woman in her 30s in good health and CMV-seronegative. Sequenced: PBMCs. The chain couples TRBV7-9 to TRBJ2-7; TRBD2 is a possible D gene, resting on 5 matching bases. Here is the DNA: TGTGCCAGCAGCTTCCGGGATAGATTTTACGAGCAGTACTTC. This yields the protein CASSFRDRFYEQYF.